The clone carrying this T cell receptor (beta chain) was found a few times. No antigen is known for it. It was with unique molecular identifiers that the TCRbeta library was prepared. In TCRdb, the PCR reads were re-called with MiXCR into one record per CDR3 protein. Of 250,000 to 400,000 distinct CDR3 sequences in the sample, around 25% were seen once. This sample was included in a study of T-cell reconstitution after alpha-beta-depleted transplantation in children. Study-wide results and limits: Several hundred expanded graft clones reportedly gave rise to the alpha-beta T cells present about two months after transplant. Some patients owed their high day-60 TCRbeta diversity to surviving recipient T cells and thymic progenitors. Among T cells one year after transplant, newly produced cells accounted for most counts and diversity.

Trimming took 1 base from V and 7 from J, leaving 10 bases between them. Germline V CDR1 and CDR2: DFQATT, SNEGSKA (reference sequence). The CDR3 has 13 residues. Sequencing was performed on PBMCs, mostly from graft donor cells, taken 180 days after TCRalphabeta/CD19-depleted stem cell transplant. The chain has TRBV20-1 and TRBJ1-4; D unresolved. This sequence was found in a male patient between 5 and 17 years old who had a stem cell transplant for acute lymphoblastic leukemia, so the T cells may come from the graft donor. CDR3 bases: TGCAGTGCTAGAGCCCAGTTTCCTGAAAAACTGTTTTTT. Its protein product is CSARAQFPEKLFF.